The next 9 T cell receptor beta chains were all read from a single sample in a study of blood T cell repertoires in COVID-19. Method: immunoSEQ multiplex PCR; TCRdb's copy keeps in-frame clones and lacks some. The sample carries 200,000 or so clones, 80% to 90% recorded once. The specimen was PBMCs or T cells enriched from blood (not recorded which). Receptors originate from a woman aged 18-35 years in a cohort exposed to, infected with or recovered from COVID-19 (not recorded which).

This clone was detected only once. The rearrangement links TRBV2 to TRBJ1-4; 7 bases line up with TRBD1. J was trimmed by 0 bases and V by 4 bases; bases with no gene match: 5. CDR1 and CDR2 (germline): SNHLY, FYNNEI. The CDR3 extends over 16 amino acids. For the CDR3, the DNA is TGTGCCAGCAGTGTGGACAGGCCTGCAACTAATGAAAAACTGTTTTTT. Protein product: CASSVDRPATNEKLFF.

V gene TRBV5-1 combines with J gene TRBJ2-3; 7 nucleotides align to TRBD1. This CDR3 comprises 15 residues. In germline, CDR1 is SGHRS, CDR2 YFSETQ. J was trimmed by 2 bases and V by 3 bases; bases with no gene match: 6. The CDR3 here is CASSSGTAITDTQYF. Here the CDR3 DNA reads TGCGCCAGCAGCTCCGGGACAGCTATCACAGATACGCAGTATTTT. The full variable domain, its missing parts supplied by reference TRBV5-1 and TRBJ2-3, is KAGVTQTPRYLIKTRGQQVTLSCSPISGHRSVSWYQQTPGQGLQFLFEYFSETQRNKGNFPGRFSGRQFSNSRSEMNVSTLELGDSALYLCASSSGTAITDTQYFGPGTRLTVL.

The gene calls are TRBV19 and TRBJ2-3; 8 nucleotides agree with TRBD1. The CDR3 consists of 17 residues. V was pared by 9 bases and J by 2 bases, with 16 bases of the junction left unmatched. Germline V gives CDR1 LNHDA, CDR2 SQIVND (reference sequence). CDR3 in amino acids: CASSELDRGPPTDTQYF. CDR3 sequence (DNA): TGTGCCAGCAGCGAACTTGACAGGGGACCGCCCACAGATACGCAGTATTTT.

J is TRBJ2-5 and V is TRBV24-1; possible D gene TRBD2, 6 bases. The length of the CDR3 is 13 residues. Germline V lookup: CDR1 KGHDR, CDR2 SFDVKD. V lost 9 bases, J lost 3 bases, and 13 bases lay in between. The CDR3 DNA sequence: TGTGCCACCCAGGAGAGGAGGGAAGAGACCCAGTACTTC. This gives the protein CATQERREETQYF.

V and J are TRBV6-5 and TRBJ2-3, with D possibly TRBD2 on 5 matching bases. The germline V and J ends were trimmed by 9 bases and 7 bases, with 11 bases remaining between them. The V gene's germline CDR1 is MNHEY and CDR2 SVGAGI. The CDR3 has 11 amino acids. The CDR3 loop reads CASRRDNTQYF. The CDR3 DNA reads TGTGCCAGTAGACGGGATAATACGCAGTATTTT.

The J gene is TRBJ2-1, the V gene TRBV3-1 (or the pseudogene TRBV3-2), with D possibly TRBD2 on 6 matching bases. Trimming removed 5 bases from V and 4 bases from J, with 6 bases in between. The germline V gene encodes CDR1 LGHDT and CDR2 YNNKEL (reference sequence). The CDR3 sequence is 12 residues long. CDR3 sequence reads: CASSAGYNEQFF. For the CDR3, the DNA is TGTGCCAGCAGCGCGGGGTACAATGAGCAGTTCTTC.

The chain couples TRBV20-1 to TRBJ2-1; a weak D match, TRBD2 (5 bases). The CDR3 has 14 amino acids. Trimming removed 3 bases at V and 0 bases at J, with 9 bases between. The germline V gene encodes CDR1 DFQATT and CDR2 SNEGSKA (reference sequence). CDR3: CSASVASSYNEQFF. CDR3 bases: TGCAGTGCTAGTGTAGCGAGCTCCTACAATGAGCAGTTCTTC.

The rearrangement uses TRBV11-2 and TRBJ1-5; TRBD1 agrees at 8 bases. This CDR3 contains 14 residues. The V gene end was trimmed by 3 bases and the J gene end by 6 bases; junction bases not matched to a gene: 4. Germline CDR1 and CDR2: SGHAT and FQNNGV. The DNA of the CDR3 is TGTGCCAGCAGCTTGCAGGGGGCAGGTCAGCCCCAGCATTTT. Translating gives CASSLQGAGQPQHF.

The chain combines TRBV5-6 with TRBJ2-7; 8 bases are shared with TRBD1. Germline V gene lookup returns CDR1 SGHDT and CDR2 YYEEEE. J gave up 3 bases and V 3 bases, and 2 bases lay outside the gene matches. This CDR3 region has 13 residues. The CDR3 DNA sequence: TGTGCCAGCAGCTCAACAGGGGGCTACGAGCAGTACTTC. This encodes CASSSTGGYEQYF.